These 16 T cell receptor beta chains originate from one sample sequenced in a study of blood T cell repertoires in COVID-19. This table comes from immunoSEQ multiplex PCR, and its TCRdb copy is limited to in-frame clones, with some not included. In the table there are approximately 50,000 clones, 89% of which are singletons. The sequencing input was peripheral blood. These receptor sequences come from an older man with active or convalescent COVID-19.

The V call is TRBV2, the J call TRBJ2-1; D call uncertain. V lost 2 bases and J 2 bases, leaving 10 bases between the germline ends. The CDR3 runs 15 residues. Germline CDR1 SNHLY, CDR2 FYNNEI. CDR3 DNA sequence: TGTGCCAGCAGTGAACAGGCCACAACCTACAATGAGCAGTTCTTC. It specifies CASSEQATTYNEQFF.

V usage is TRBV10-1 and J usage is TRBJ2-1; 11 bases fit TRBD2. This CDR3 has 20 amino acids. The V gene end was trimmed by 0 bases and the J gene end by 10 bases; junction bases not matched to a gene: 20. Germline V gene sequence: CDR1 WNHNN, CDR2 SYGVQD (reference sequence). The CDR3 DNA is TGCGCCAGCAGTGAGTCGAAGAGGGTAGGGCAGTTTGGGACTAGCGGAGAGCAGTTCTTC. This translates into CASSESKRVGQFGTSGEQFF.

The rearrangement uses TRBV19 and TRBJ2-3; 10 bases fit TRBD2. The CDR3 spans 15 residues. Trimming at V came to 4 bases and at J to 4 bases, leaving 5 bases not matched to a gene. Looked up from germline, CDR1 is LNHDA and CDR2 is SQIVND (reference sequence). CDR3 loop: CASSNLAGAADTQYF. CDR3 sequence (DNA): TGTGCCAGTAGTAATCTAGCGGGAGCCGCAGATACGCAGTATTTT.

This chain uses TRBV10-3 with TRBJ2-7; D remains ambiguous. The CDR3 has 14 amino acids. CDR1 is ENHRY, CDR2 SYGVKD, per germline. Trimming shortened V by 0 bases and J by 0 bases, and 6 bases separated the two germline ends. As DNA, the CDR3 is TGTGCCATCAGTGAGTCCGGTAGCTCCTACGAGCAGTACTTC. Translated, it gives CAISESGSSYEQYF.

The chain is built from TRBV29-1 and TRBJ1-2, with D tentatively TRBD1 (5 bases). The CDR3 totals 14 residues. The V and J ends lost 7 bases and 1 base respectively, with 16 bases between them. The germline CDR1 and CDR2 sequences are SQVTM and ANQGSEA. DNA for the CDR3: TGCAGCGCGGGAGGGCAGGGCGTTAACTATGGCTACACCTTC. It translates to CSAGGQGVNYGYTF. The full variable domain, completed using reference TRBV29-1 and TRBJ1-2, is SAVISQKPSRDICQRGTSLTIQCQVDSQVTMMFWYRQQPGQSLTLIATANQGSEATYESGFVIDKFPISRPNLTFSTLTVSNMSPEDSSIYLCSAGGQGVNYGYTFGSGTRLTVV.

The genes are TRBV6-5 and TRBJ1-1, with TRBD1 as a possible D gene (6 bases). V shed 7 bases and J shed 8 bases, with 17 bases lying between them. Germline-derived CDR1 and CDR2 are MNHEY and SVGAGI. This CDR3 has 13 amino acids. Here the CDR3 DNA reads TGTGCCAGCACTAAATTGACAGGTAGCGAAGCTTTCTTT. Translating it yields CASTKLTGSEAFF.

This chain links TRBV6-1 with TRBJ2-3; TRBD2 aligns across 8 bases. CDR1 is MNHNS, CDR2 SASEGT, per germline. CDR3 length: 15 amino acids. With 2 bases clipped from V and 3 bases from J, the junction kept 4 bases outside the gene matches. In DNA, the CDR3 is TGTGCCAGCAGTGAAACGGCGGGAGGAACAGATACGCAGTATTTT. It translates to CASSETAGGTDTQYF.

V gene TRBV15 combines with J gene TRBJ1-5; perhaps TRBD1 as D (6 bases). V dropped 8 bases and J dropped 0 bases, with 17 bases sitting between them. Germline-derived CDR1 and CDR2 are LNHNV and YYDKDF (reference sequence). The CDR3 is 16 amino acids. In DNA form, the CDR3 reads TGTGCCACCGCGGAACCCCGGACAGTTAGCAATCAGCCCCAGCATTTT. This translates into CATAEPRTVSNQPQHF.

This clone has more than one count but fewer than ten. V usage is TRBV25-1 and J usage is TRBJ1-5; TRBD1 aligns across 8 bases. Germline CDR1 is MGHDK and CDR2 is SYGVNS. V shed 4 bases and J 5 bases; nucleotides not matched to a gene: 10. The CDR3 runs 16 residues. CDR3 nucleotide sequence: TGTGCCAGCAGTGGAGGAACAGGGGGAGCCGATCAGCCCCAGCATTTT. This sequence encodes CASSGGTGGADQPQHF.

Written as DNA, the CDR3 is TGTGCCAGCAGTCAGCGTCATGGAGGGAGGCGCGAGCAGTACTTC. Protein: CASSQRHGGRREQYF. The chain couples TRBV6-5 to TRBJ2-7, with D tentatively TRBD2 (6 bases). Germline CDR1 MNHEY, CDR2 SVGAGI. The V end lost 5 bases, the J end lost 6 bases, and 20 bases lay between the germline ends. CDR3 length equals 15 residues.

The chain employs TRBV5-1 and TRBJ2-3; unclear D gene. Between the trimmed V and J ends, which lost 0 bases and 0 bases, there was a span of 8 bases. The CDR3 runs 15 residues. The germline gives CDR1 SGHRS, CDR2 YFSETQ. The CDR3 DNA sequence: TGCGCCAGCAGCTTGGGGCGGTACAGCACAGATACGCAGTATTTT. This sequence encodes CASSLGRYSTDTQYF. The complete variable domain, with remaining parts taken from reference TRBV5-1 and TRBJ2-3, reads KAGVTQTPRYLIKTRGQQVTLSCSPISGHRSVSWYQQTPGQGLQFLFEYFSETQRNKGNFPGRFSGRQFSNSRSEMNVSTLELGDSALYLCASSLGRYSTDTQYFGPGTRLTVL.

Comments on this clone: Other nucleotide sequences in the sample specify the same CDR3. The chain recombines TRBV19 with TRBJ1-5, with 7 bases matching TRBD1. Germline assignment: CDR1 LNHDA and CDR2 SQIVND (reference sequence). CDR3 length equals 15 residues. With V trimmed by 4 bases and J by 1 base, 4 bases remained unmatched. CDR3 DNA sequence: TGTGCCAGTAGTAGACAGGGCGGCAGCAATCAGCCCCAGCATTTT. Its translation is CASSRQGGSNQPQHF.

This clone was seen a single time. The V gene is TRBV5-4, the J gene TRBJ1-4; 11 bases match TRBD1. This CDR3 spans 19 amino acids. J lost 0 bases, V lost 2 bases, and 9 bases had no gene match. The germline V gene has CDR1 SGHNT and CDR2 YYREEE (reference sequence). The CDR3 DNA sequence: TGTGCCAGCAGCTTCACCGGGACAGGGGGGTATGCAACTAATGAAAAACTGTTTTTT. As protein: CASSFTGTGGYATNEKLFF.

The rearrangement joins TRBV3-1 (or the pseudogene TRBV3-2) to TRBJ1-1; D is unresolved. The germline CDR1 and CDR2 sequences are LGHDT and YNNKEL (reference sequence). The CDR3 is made up of 15 amino acids. Trimming removed 1 base at V and 3 bases at J, with 12 bases between. Written as DNA, the CDR3 is TGTGCCAGCAGCCAAGTGGGCGAGTGGGACACTGAAGCTTTCTTT. It is translated as CASSQVGEWDTEAFF.

The CDR3 nucleotides are TGTGCCACCAGCAGAGAACAGGGTGACGAGACCCAGTACTTC. Its translation: CATSREQGDETQYF. The V call is TRBV15, the J call TRBJ2-5; perhaps TRBD1 as D (6 bases). The V end lost 0 bases, the J end lost 5 bases, and 10 bases lay between the germline ends. This CDR3 has 14 residues. Germline V gene lookup returns CDR1 LNHNV and CDR2 YYDKDF (reference sequence). The full variable domain, with the rest looked up from reference TRBV15 and TRBJ2-5, is DAMVIQNPRYQVTQFGKPVTLSCSQTLNHNVMYWYQQKSSQAPKLLFHYYDKDFNNEADTPDNFQSRRPNTSFCFLDIRSPGLGDTAMYLCATSREQGDETQYFGPGTRLLVL.

This rearrangement joins TRBV7-2 to TRBJ1-5, with no clear D. Trimming pared 2 bases from V and 7 bases from J, leaving 12 bases between. Germline assignment: CDR1 SGHTA and CDR2 FQGNSA. The length of the CDR3 is 14 residues. For the CDR3, the DNA is TGTGCCAGCAGCTTAAAAGGAGTCGAACAGCCCCAGCATTTT. This gives the protein CASSLKGVEQPQHF.